The 25 T cell receptor beta chains listed next were all sequenced from one sample in a study of cytomegalovirus exposure and HLA in healthy donors. The PCR was carried out with 60 Vbeta primers and 13 Jbeta primers. TCRdb's table, derived via immunoSEQ multiplex PCR, lists solely in-frame clones and lacks some. The sample lists 150,000 or so clones, 75% to 85% occurring once. Sequencing input: PBMCs. The receptor source for this set is a man between 50 and 59 years old in good health and CMV-seronegative.

The chain links TRBV6-5 to TRBJ1-1; 8 bases agree with TRBD1. Germline V CDR1 and CDR2: MNHEY, SVGAGI. The CDR3 runs to 15 residues. The V segment lost 4 bases and the J segment 3 bases; nucleotides outside the gene matches: 7. The CDR3 reads CASSSTGGLHTEAFF. As DNA, the CDR3 is TGTGCCAGCAGTTCAACAGGGGGACTCCACACTGAAGCTTTCTTT.

This clone was counted once. V usage is TRBV30 and J usage is TRBJ1-1; no reliable D call. This CDR3 is built from 11 residues. CDR1 and CDR2 (germline): GTSNPN, SVGIG (reference sequence). The germline V and J ends were trimmed by 4 bases and 4 bases, with 7 bases remaining between them. The DNA for the CDR3 is TGTGCCTGGACCCCCTCCACTGAAGCTTTCTTT. It translates to CAWTPSTEAFF.

J is TRBJ1-1 and V is TRBV29-1, with D unclear. Trimming left V 2 bases short and J 6 bases short, with 7 bases between. The CDR3 has 11 amino acids. CDR1 and CDR2 from the germline V gene are SQVTM and ANQGSEA. The CDR3 sequence: CSVEKKPEAFF. As DNA, the CDR3 is TGCAGCGTTGAAAAAAAGCCTGAAGCTTTCTTT.

This clone was seen a single time. J is TRBJ1-6 and V is TRBV6-1, with 8 nucleotides matching TRBD1. The junction had 8 bases not matched to a gene; V was cut back by 6 bases and J by 10 bases. CDR3 length: 14 residues. The germline V gene has CDR1 MNHNS and CDR2 SASEGT. The CDR3 here is CASRTLTGGSPLHF. The CDR3 DNA reads TGTGCCAGCAGAACACTAACAGGGGGGTCACCCCTCCACTTT.

This sequence joins TRBV5-1 and TRBJ1-2; no definite D call. CDR1 is SGHRS and CDR2 is YFSETQ in the germline V gene. V was shortened by 4 bases and J by 0 bases, with 7 bases between the two germline ends. This CDR3 region has 13 residues. The CDR3 loop is CASSTKTNYGYTF. The CDR3 DNA is TGCGCCAGCAGCACAAAGACTAACTATGGCTACACCTTC.

This chain joins TRBV7-9 and TRBJ2-3, with D uncertain. Trimming left V 5 bases short and J 0 bases short, with 12 bases between. CDR1 and CDR2 from the germline V gene are SEHNR and FQNEAQ (reference sequence). The CDR3 runs 15 residues. The CDR3 loop reads CASSPGSGSTDTQYF. The CDR3 nucleotides read TGTGCCAGCAGCCCTGGTTCGGGTAGCACAGATACGCAGTATTTT.

The chain carries TRBV9 and TRBJ1-1, with D unresolved. Deletions cut 1 base from V and 3 bases from J, with 22 bases between. Per germline, CDR1 SGDLS and CDR2 YYNGEE. This CDR3 has 18 amino acids. The CDR3, as DNA: TGTGCCAGCAGCGTAAGCCCCACGACTAAAACTAGGGACACTGAAGCTTTCTTT. It translates to CASSVSPTTKTRDTEAFF.

This clone was seen only a few times. V and J are TRBV4-1 and TRBJ1-2; 7 bases align to TRBD1. The V gene's germline CDR1 is MGHRA and CDR2 YSYEKL. The CDR3 has 15 amino acids. J gave up 4 bases and V 0 bases, and 5 bases lay outside the gene matches. The CDR3 nucleotides are TGCGCCAGCAGCCAAGATTACAGGGGCCCCTATGGCTACACCTTC. This sequence encodes CASSQDYRGPYGYTF.

In nucleotides, the CDR3 is TGTGCCAGCAGCGGGACCAGCGGGAACAATAAGCTGGGTGTTCGAGAGACCCAGTACTTC. Translating gives CASSGTSGNNKLGVRETQYF. The gene calls are TRBV5-4 and TRBJ2-5; the match to TRBD2 covers 7 bases. The V and J ends lost 4 bases and 4 bases, in that order; junction bases with no gene match: 25. The CDR3 runs 20 residues. CDR1 SGHNT and CDR2 YYREEE come from the germline V gene (reference sequence).

This sequence joins TRBV19 and TRBJ1-1; 8 bases align to TRBD1. The CDR3 contains 14 residues. Germline CDR1 reads LNHDA; CDR2 reads SQIVND (reference sequence). V shed 7 bases and J 2 bases; nucleotides not matched to a gene: 6. This CDR3 reads CASMGDRSNTEAFF. In DNA, the CDR3 is TGTGCCAGTATGGGGGACAGGTCCAACACTGAAGCTTTCTTT.

This clone was counted only a few times. V gene TRBV9 combines with J gene TRBJ2-1, with 16 bases matching TRBD2. Looked up from germline, CDR1 is SGDLS and CDR2 is YYNGEE. This CDR3 comprises 16 residues. Trimming took 1 base from V and 7 from J; bases not matched to a gene: 2. The CDR3: CASSVSGLAGGNEQFF. CDR3 coding DNA: TGTGCCAGCAGCGTATCGGGACTAGCGGGGGGGAATGAGCAGTTCTTC. Using reference TRBV9 and TRBJ2-1 for the parts outside the CDR3, the full variable domain is DSGVTQTPKHLITATGQRVTLRCSPRSGDLSVYWYQQSLDQGLQFLIQYYNGEERAKGNILERFSAQQFPDLHSELNLSSLELGDSALYFCASSVSGLAGGNEQFFGPGTRLTVL.

About this clone itself: One end of the junction fails to match germline, which may point to a read error. The sample carries other DNA sequences with the same CDR3. The gene calls are TRBV2 and TRBJ1-2; 8 positions agree with TRBD1. The CDR3 spans 15 residues. The germline gives CDR1 SNHLY, CDR2 FYNNEI. The CDR3 loop is CASTYGQGNALGYTF. The CDR3 DNA sequence: TGCGCCAGCACCTACGGACAGGGTAATGCTCTGGGCTACACCTTC.

The chain carries TRBV25-1 and TRBJ2-3; 7 bases align to TRBD1. Unmatched junction bases numbered 6, after V lost 5 bases and J lost 1 base. Germline values: CDR1 MGHDK, CDR2 SYGVNS. CDR3 length: 15 residues. This chain's CDR3 is CASSRNRGGTDTQYF. The CDR3 region has the DNA TGTGCCAGCAGTAGGAACAGGGGAGGCACAGATACGCAGTATTTT.

Only one count was recorded for this clone. The V and J genes are TRBV5-1 and TRBJ2-1; possible D gene TRBD1, 6 bases. In germline, CDR1 is SGHRS, CDR2 YFSETQ. Trimming took off 3 bases at V and 0 bases at J, with 10 bases between the two ends. This CDR3 has 15 amino acids. The CDR3 bases are TGCGCCAGCAGCTCCCCGACAGGCTCCTACAATGAGCAGTTCTTC. It yields the protein CASSSPTGSYNEQFF. Variable domain in full (rest from reference TRBV5-1 and TRBJ2-1): KAGVTQTPRYLIKTRGQQVTLSCSPISGHRSVSWYQQTPGQGLQFLFEYFSETQRNKGNFPGRFSGRQFSNSRSEMNVSTLELGDSALYLCASSSPTGSYNEQFFGPGTRLTVL.

The V gene is TRBV7-9, the J gene TRBJ1-2; D might be TRBD1 (5 bases). V was cut by 4 bases and J by 1 base, with 7 bases left in between. The V gene's germline CDR1 is SEHNR and CDR2 FQNEAQ (reference sequence). The CDR3 consists of 13 residues. In DNA form, the CDR3 reads TGTGCCAGCAGCTCCGACAGTAACTATGGCTACACCTTC. Its translation: CASSSDSNYGYTF. The full variable domain, in which reference TRBV7-9 and TRBJ1-2 provide the parts outside the CDR3, is DTGVSQNPRHKITKRGQNVTFRCDPISEHNRLYWYRQTLGQGPEFLTYFQNEAQLEKSRLLSDRFSAERPKGSFSTLEIQRTEQGDSAMYLCASSSDSNYGYTFGSGTRLTVV.

This clone was detected only once. This chain connects TRBV19 to TRBJ1-2; TRBD1 matches 11 bases. The CDR3 is 16 residues long. Losses at the gene ends were 5 bases for V and 3 bases for J; bases not matched to a gene: 8. CDR1 is LNHDA, CDR2 SQIVND, per germline (reference sequence). CDR3 coding DNA: TGTGCCAGTAGTTCCCGGGACAGGGGGGGAGACTATGGCTACACCTTC. Its protein product is CASSSRDRGGDYGYTF.

The CDR3 nucleotides are TGTGCCAGCAGCTTTGAGGGGGGGGGCCAATACGAGCAGTACTTC. Translated: CASSFEGGGQYEQYF. The V and J genes are TRBV5-6 and TRBJ2-7, with D possibly being TRBD2 (7 bases). The length of the CDR3 is 15 residues. Germline V CDR1 and CDR2: SGHDT, YYEEEE. The V end lost 2 bases, the J end lost 4 bases, and 16 bases lay between the germline ends.

This clone occurred a few times. V gene TRBV30 combines with J gene TRBJ2-7; possibly TRBD1 for D (6 bases). The CDR3 has 12 amino acids. The germline gives CDR1 GTSNPN, CDR2 SVGIG (reference sequence). Trimming removed 2 bases at V and 2 bases at J, with 7 bases between. The CDR3 DNA follows: TGTGCCTGGAGTAAGGGGGCCTACGAGCAGTACTTC. This codes for CAWSKGAYEQYF.

This clone turned up a few times. For the CDR3, the DNA is TGTGCCAGTAGAGAAGCCCAGACTTATGGGGGCACGCAGTATTTT. Its translation is CASREAQTYGGTQYF. V and J are TRBV19 and TRBJ2-3; D is perhaps TRBD1 (6 bases). Germline CDR1 is LNHDA and CDR2 is SQIVND (reference sequence). The CDR3 has 15 amino acids. Trimming shortened V by 6 bases and J by 9 bases, and 22 bases separated the two germline ends.

The rearrangement uses TRBV5-4 and TRBJ1-3; 9 nucleotides agree with TRBD1. The CDR3 is 14 amino acids. Germline CDR1 SGHNT, CDR2 YYREEE (reference sequence). Trimming at V came to 4 bases and at J to 7 bases, leaving 6 bases not matched to a gene. This CDR3 reads CASSGDRDRNTIYF. CDR3 bases: TGTGCCAGCAGCGGGGACAGGGATCGGAACACCATATATTTT.

V gene TRBV5-1 combines with J gene TRBJ1-5; 7 bases align to TRBD1. Germline CDR1 SGHRS, CDR2 YFSETQ. V dropped 0 bases and J dropped 6; count of bases not matched to a gene: 3. The CDR3 totals 14 residues. Here the CDR3 DNA reads TGCGCCAGCAGCTTGGGGACAGGAGGTCAGCCCCAGCATTTT. Translating it yields CASSLGTGGQPQHF. Complete variable domain (other parts from reference TRBV5-1 and TRBJ1-5): KAGVTQTPRYLIKTRGQQVTLSCSPISGHRSVSWYQQTPGQGLQFLFEYFSETQRNKGNFPGRFSGRQFSNSRSEMNVSTLELGDSALYLCASSLGTGGQPQHFGDGTRLSIL.

The chain recombines TRBV5-1 with TRBJ1-1, with 10 bases lining up with TRBD1. V lost 3 bases and J lost 2; bases outside the gene matches: 4. Germline CDR1 SGHRS, CDR2 YFSETQ. There are 15 residues in the CDR3. The CDR3, as DNA: TGCGCCAGCAGCTGGACAGGGGGACCTAACACTGAAGCTTTCTTT. This gives the protein CASSWTGGPNTEAFF. The variable domain in full, completed from reference TRBV5-1 and TRBJ1-1, reads KAGVTQTPRYLIKTRGQQVTLSCSPISGHRSVSWYQQTPGQGLQFLFEYFSETQRNKGNFPGRFSGRQFSNSRSEMNVSTLELGDSALYLCASSWTGGPNTEAFFGQGTRLTVV.

The chain carries TRBV6-1 and TRBJ2-6; 7 nucleotides line up with TRBD1. The CDR3 is 15 residues long. Germline V gene data show CDR1 as MNHNS and CDR2 as SASEGT. Trimming cost V 4 bases and J 3 bases; bases outside gene matches: 3. The CDR3 nucleotides read TGTGCCAGCAGTGTGGACAGGTTTGGGGCCAACGTCCTGACTTTC. Its translation is CASSVDRFGANVLTF.

The chain recombines TRBV14 with TRBJ2-7; D may be TRBD2 (6 bases). Germline V gives CDR1 SGHDN, CDR2 FVKESK. The CDR3 is 14 amino acids. Between the trimmed V and J ends, which lost 0 bases and 3 bases, there was a span of 9 bases. In DNA, the CDR3 is TGTGCCAGCAGCCAAGATGGAGGGGTCTACGAGCAGTACTTC. This sequence encodes CASSQDGGVYEQYF.

This chain links TRBV5-4 with TRBJ2-7; 8 positions agree with TRBD1. Losses at the gene ends were 5 bases for V and 2 bases for J; bases not matched to a gene: 3. The CDR3 covers 13 residues. Per germline, CDR1 SGHNT and CDR2 YYREEE (reference sequence). The CDR3 region is CASSWTGTYEQYF. CDR3 nucleotides: TGTGCCAGCAGTTGGACAGGGACCTACGAGCAGTACTTC.